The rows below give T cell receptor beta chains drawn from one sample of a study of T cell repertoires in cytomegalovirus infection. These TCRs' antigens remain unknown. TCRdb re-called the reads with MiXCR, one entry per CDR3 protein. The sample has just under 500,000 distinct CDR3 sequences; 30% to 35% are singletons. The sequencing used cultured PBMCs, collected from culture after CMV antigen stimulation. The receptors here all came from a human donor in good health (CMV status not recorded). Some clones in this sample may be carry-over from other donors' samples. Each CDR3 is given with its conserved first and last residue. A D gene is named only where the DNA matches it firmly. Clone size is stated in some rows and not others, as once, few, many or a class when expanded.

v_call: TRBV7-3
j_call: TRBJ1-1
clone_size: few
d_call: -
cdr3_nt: TGTGCCAGCAGCTTATCGGCAGACTACACTGAAGCTTTCTTT
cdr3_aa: CASSLSADYTEAFF

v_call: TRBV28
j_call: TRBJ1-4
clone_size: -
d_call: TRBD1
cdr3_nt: TGTGCCAGCAGTTTAAATCCCCTGGACAGGGAGGAAACTAATGAAAAACTGTTTTTT
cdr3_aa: CASSLNPLDREETNEKLFF

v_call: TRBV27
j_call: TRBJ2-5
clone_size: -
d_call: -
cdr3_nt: TGTGCCAGCAGTACCGGGACTTCGATAGAGACCCAGTACTTC
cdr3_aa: CASSTGTSIETQYF

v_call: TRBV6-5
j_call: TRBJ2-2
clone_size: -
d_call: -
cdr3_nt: TGTGCCAGCAGTTACTCGTCCGGGGTGACCGGGGAGCTGTTTTTT
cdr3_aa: CASSYSSGVTGELFF

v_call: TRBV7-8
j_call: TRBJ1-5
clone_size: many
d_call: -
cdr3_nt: TGTGCCAGCAGTACTAGACCGGGATATAGCAATCAGCCCCAGCATTTT
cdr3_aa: CASSTRPGYSNQPQHF

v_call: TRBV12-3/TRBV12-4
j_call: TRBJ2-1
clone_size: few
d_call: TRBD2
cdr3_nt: TGTGCCAGCAGCGGACTAGCGGGAGAAGTGGATGAGCAGTTCTTC
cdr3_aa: CASSGLAGEVDEQFF

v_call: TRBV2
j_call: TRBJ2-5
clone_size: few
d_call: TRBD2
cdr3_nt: TGTGCCAGCAGTGGGCGGGAGGGACCTCAAGAGACCCAGTACTTC
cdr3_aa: CASSGREGPQETQYF

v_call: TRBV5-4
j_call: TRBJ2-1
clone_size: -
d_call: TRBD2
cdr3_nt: TGTGCCAGCAGCTTAACTAGCGGGAGGGGCGATGAGCAGTTCTTC
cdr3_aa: CASSLTSGRGDEQFF

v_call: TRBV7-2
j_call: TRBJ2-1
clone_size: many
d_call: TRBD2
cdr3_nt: TGTGCCAGCAGCTCCCACGGGAGGGTCGACAATGAGCAGTTCTTC
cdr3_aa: CASSSHGRVDNEQFF

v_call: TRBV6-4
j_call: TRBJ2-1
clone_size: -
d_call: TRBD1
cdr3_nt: TGTGCCAGCAGTATGAGGGACAGGGGCAATGAGCAGTTCTTC
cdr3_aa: CASSMRDRGNEQFF

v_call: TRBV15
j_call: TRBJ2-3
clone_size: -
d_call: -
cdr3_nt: TGTGCCACCAGCAGAGATCGAGCGGCTCGCGCAGATACGCAGTATTTT
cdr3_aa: CATSRDRAARADTQYF

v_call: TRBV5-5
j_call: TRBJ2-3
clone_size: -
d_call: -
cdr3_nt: TGTGCCAGCAGCTTGGCTTACTACAGGGTTACTGCGAGCACAGATACGCAGTATTTT
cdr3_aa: CASSLAYYRVTASTDTQYF

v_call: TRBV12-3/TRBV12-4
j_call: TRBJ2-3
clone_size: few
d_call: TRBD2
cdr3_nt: TGTGCCAGCAGTCCTAGACTAGCGGGACTGTTCCGAGATACGCAGTATTTT
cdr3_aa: CASSPRLAGLFRDTQYF

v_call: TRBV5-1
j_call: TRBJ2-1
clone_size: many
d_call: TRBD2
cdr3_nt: TGTGCCAGCAGCCTTGGACTAGCGGGAGTGGATGAGCAGTTCTTC
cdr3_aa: CASSLGLAGVDEQFF

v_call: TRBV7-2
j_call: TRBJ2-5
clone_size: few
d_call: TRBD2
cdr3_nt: TGTGCCAGCAGCTTAGGTGAAGCGGGGGCCTTCCAAGAGACCCAGTACTTC
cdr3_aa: CASSLGEAGAFQETQYF

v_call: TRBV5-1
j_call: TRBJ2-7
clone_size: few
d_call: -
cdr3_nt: TGCGCCAGCAGCTTGGGTGTGACGGTTCGGTCCCTCGAGCAGTACTTC
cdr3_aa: CASSLGVTVRSLEQYF

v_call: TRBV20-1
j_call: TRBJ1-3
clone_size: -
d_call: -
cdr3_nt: TGCAGTGCTAGAGAGTCCTTCTCTGGAAACACCATATATTTT
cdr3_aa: CSARESFSGNTIYF

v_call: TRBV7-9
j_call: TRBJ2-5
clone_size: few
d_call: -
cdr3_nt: TGTGCCAGCACCCCCCCCAGCGGGGAGACCCAGTACTTC
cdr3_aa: CASTPPSGETQYF

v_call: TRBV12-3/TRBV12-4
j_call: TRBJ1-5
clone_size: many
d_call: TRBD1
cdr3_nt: TGTGCCAGCAGTCCGACAGGGAGCAATCAGCCCCAGCATTTT
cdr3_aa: CASSPTGSNQPQHF

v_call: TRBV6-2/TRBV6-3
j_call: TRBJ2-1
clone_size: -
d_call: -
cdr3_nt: TGTGCCAGCAGTTACATTGGCGGGGTGCCCTACAATGAGCAGTTCTTC
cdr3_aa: CASSYIGGVPYNEQFF

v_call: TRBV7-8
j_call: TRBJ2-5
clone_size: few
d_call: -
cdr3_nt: TGTGCCAGCAGCACCCGGACGGGATCTCAAGAGACCCAGTACTTC
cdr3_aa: CASSTRTGSQETQYF

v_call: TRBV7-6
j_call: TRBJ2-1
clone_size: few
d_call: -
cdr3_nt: TGTGCTAGCAGCTTAAGCATGGCCGGCGAGCAGTTCTTC
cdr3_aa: CASSLSMAGEQFF

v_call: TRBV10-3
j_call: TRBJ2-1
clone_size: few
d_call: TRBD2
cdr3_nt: TGTGCCATCAGTGAGGGAGGACTAGCGGGAAGGGATGAGCAGTTCTTC
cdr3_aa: CAISEGGLAGRDEQFF

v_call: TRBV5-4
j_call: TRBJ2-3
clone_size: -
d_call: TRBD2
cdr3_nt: TGTGCCAGCAGCTTGCGACTAGCGGGGCTAGATACGCAGTATTTT
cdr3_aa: CASSLRLAGLDTQYF

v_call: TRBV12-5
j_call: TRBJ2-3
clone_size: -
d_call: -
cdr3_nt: TGTGCTAGTGGTTTCGGGGCTGCGACAGATACGCAGTATTTT
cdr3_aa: CASGFGAATDTQYF

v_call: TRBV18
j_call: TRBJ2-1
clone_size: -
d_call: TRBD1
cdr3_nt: TGTGCCAGCTCACCACCAACAGGGGGTGTCTACAATGAGCAGTTCTTC
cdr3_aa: CASSPPTGGVYNEQFF

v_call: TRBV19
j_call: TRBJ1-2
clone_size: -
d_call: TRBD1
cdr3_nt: TGTGCCAGTAGTATAAGTCGAGGGGGCCACCGCTATGGCTACACCTTC
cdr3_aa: CASSISRGGHRYGYTF

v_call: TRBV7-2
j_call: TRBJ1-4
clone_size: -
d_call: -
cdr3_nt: TGTGCCAGCAGCCTCTCATGGGTACAGGAAGGAAAACTGTTTTTT
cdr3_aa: CASSLSWVQEGKLFF

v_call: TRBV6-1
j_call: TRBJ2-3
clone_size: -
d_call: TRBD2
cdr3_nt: TGTGCCAGCAGTTGGCTAGCGGGAGGCGGGGATACGCAGTATTTT
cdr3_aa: CASSWLAGGGDTQYF

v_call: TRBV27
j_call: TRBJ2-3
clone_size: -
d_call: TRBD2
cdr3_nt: TGTGCCAGCACCTTGACTAGCGGGATTGATACGCAGTATTTT
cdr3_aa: CASTLTSGIDTQYF

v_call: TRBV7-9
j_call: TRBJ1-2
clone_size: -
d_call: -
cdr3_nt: TGTGCCAGCAGCTTTGGGGCACAGGACAATGGCTACACCTTC
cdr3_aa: CASSFGAQDNGYTF

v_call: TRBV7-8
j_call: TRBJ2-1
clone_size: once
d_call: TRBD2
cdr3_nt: TGTGCCAGCAGCTTAGCTTTTCCTAGCGGGAGTTACAATGAGCAGTTCTTC
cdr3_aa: CASSLAFPSGSYNEQFF

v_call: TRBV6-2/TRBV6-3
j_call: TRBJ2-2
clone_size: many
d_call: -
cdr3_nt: TGTGCCAGCAGACTAAAATTGGTATGGAGCGGGGAGCTGTTTTTT
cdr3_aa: CASRLKLVWSGELFF

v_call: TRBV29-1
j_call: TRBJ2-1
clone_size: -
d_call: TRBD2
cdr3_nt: TGCAGCGTTGTGACTAGCGGGAGGGTCGAGCAGTTCTTC
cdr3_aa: CSVVTSGRVEQFF

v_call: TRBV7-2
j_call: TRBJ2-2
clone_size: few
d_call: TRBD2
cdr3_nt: TGTGCCAGCAGCTTAGGAAGGTCGGCTAGCGGGAGAAGAATCGGGGAGCTGTTTTTT
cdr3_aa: CASSLGRSASGRRIGELFF

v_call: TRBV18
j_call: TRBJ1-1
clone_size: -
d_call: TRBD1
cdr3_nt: TGTGCCAGCTCACCACAATCAGGGGGCGTGAACACTGAAGCTTTCTTT
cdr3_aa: CASSPQSGGVNTEAFF

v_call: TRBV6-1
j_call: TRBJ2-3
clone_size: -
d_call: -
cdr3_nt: TGTGCCAGCAGTTATTCCAGCGAAAACACAGATACGCAGTATTTT
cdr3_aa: CASSYSSENTDTQYF

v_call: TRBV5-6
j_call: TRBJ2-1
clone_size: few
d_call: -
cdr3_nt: TGTGCCAGCAGCTTTAGTCCAGGCAATGAGCAGTTCTTC
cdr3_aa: CASSFSPGNEQFF

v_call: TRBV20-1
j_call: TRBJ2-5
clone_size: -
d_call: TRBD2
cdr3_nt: TGCAGTCGGCGGGAGGGGGAGACCCAGTACTTC
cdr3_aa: CSRREGETQYF

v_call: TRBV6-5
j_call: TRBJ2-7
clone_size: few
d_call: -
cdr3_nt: TGTGCCAGCAGTTACGGACAAGTAAACTCCTACGAGCAGTACTTC
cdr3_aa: CASSYGQVNSYEQYF

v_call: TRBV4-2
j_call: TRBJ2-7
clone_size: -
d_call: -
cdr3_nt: TGTGCCAGCAGCCAAGAAAGCGGAGCAGGGTACGAGCAGTACTTC
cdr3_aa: CASSQESGAGYEQYF

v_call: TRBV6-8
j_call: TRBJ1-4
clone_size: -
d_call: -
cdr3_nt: TGTGCCAGCAGTTACTCCGGCCCCGGAGGTGAAAAACTGTTTTTT
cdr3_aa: CASSYSGPGGEKLFF

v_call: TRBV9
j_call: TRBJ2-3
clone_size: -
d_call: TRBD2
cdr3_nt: TGTGCCAGCAGCGCACCTAGCGGGAGGGCGAAGACGCAGTATTTT
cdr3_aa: CASSAPSGRAKTQYF

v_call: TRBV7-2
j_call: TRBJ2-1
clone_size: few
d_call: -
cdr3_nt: TGTGCCAGCAGCTTTAGCCTAGCCGCATCCTACAATGAGCAGTTCTTC
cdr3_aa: CASSFSLAASYNEQFF

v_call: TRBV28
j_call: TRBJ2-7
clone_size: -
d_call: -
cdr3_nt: TGTGCCAGCAAGGGACCGGCAGGCTACGAGCAGTACTTC
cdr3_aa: CASKGPAGYEQYF

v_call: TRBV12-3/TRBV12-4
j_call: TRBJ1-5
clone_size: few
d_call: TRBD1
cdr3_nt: TGTGCCAGCAGACCCTCCGGGACAGGGGGCAATCAGCCCCAGCATTTT
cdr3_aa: CASRPSGTGGNQPQHF

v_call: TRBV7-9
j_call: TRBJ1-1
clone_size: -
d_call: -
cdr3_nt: TGTGCCAGCAGCACCTCGACTATGAACACTGAAGCTTTCTTT
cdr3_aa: CASSTSTMNTEAFF

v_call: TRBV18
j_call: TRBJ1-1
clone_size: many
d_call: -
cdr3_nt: TGTGCCAGCAGCCCAGGACAGAACACTGAAGCTTTCTTT
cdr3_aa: CASSPGQNTEAFF

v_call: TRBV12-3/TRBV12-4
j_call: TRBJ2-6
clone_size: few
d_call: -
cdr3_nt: TGTGCCAGCAGTTTGAGATCCGGGGCCAACGTCCTGACTTTC
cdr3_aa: CASSLRSGANVLTF

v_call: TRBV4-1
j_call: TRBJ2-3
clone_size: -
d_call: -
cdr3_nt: TGCGCCAGCAGACCCCACCGGAGGAACACAGATACGCAGTATTTT
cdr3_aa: CASRPHRRNTDTQYF

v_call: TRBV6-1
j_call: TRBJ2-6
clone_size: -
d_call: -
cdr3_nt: TGTGCCAGCAGCCGTAGGGAAACTGGGGCCAACGTCCTGACTTTC
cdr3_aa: CASSRRETGANVLTF

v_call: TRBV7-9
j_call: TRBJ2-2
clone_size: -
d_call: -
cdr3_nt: TGTGCCAAGGGCAGGGGTGATGGGGAGCTGTTTTTT
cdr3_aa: CAKGRGDGELFF

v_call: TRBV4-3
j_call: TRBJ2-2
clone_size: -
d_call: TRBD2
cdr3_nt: TGCGCCAGCAGCCAAGTTAGCGGGAGGTTCACCGGGGAGCTGTTTTTT
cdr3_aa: CASSQVSGRFTGELFF

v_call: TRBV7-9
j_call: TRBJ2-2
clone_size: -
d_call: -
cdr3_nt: TGTGCCAGCAGCCGCCTAGGTGGTTTCGCGAACACCGGGGAGCTGTTTTTT
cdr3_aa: CASSRLGGFANTGELFF